This T cell receptor beta chain stems from a study of PD-1 blockade in classical Hodgkin lymphoma. Study findings and constraints: Undefined causes, possibly disease activity or prior therapy, underlie the repertoire differences. For complete responders, baseline diversity was comparable to that of newly diagnosed patients. CD4+ TCR diversity, unlike CD8+, rose significantly by C4D1.

On this clone: Its antigen is unidentified.

Some clones are missing from TCRdb's copy, which holds only in-frame ones; the method was immunoSEQ multiplex PCR. Of approximately 29,000 clones listed, about 82% are singletons. Regarding time point: cycle 4 day 1 (C4D1), after 6 weeks of nivolumab. Every one of the patients relapsed after autologous stem cell transplantation (brentuximab vedotin exposure was variable). This clonotype was sampled from a human donor with classical Hodgkin lymphoma. The sequencing here drew on peripheral blood mononuclear cells (PBMCs), taken before the fourth cycle of nivolumab.

In DNA, the CDR3 is TGTGCCAGCACGGACTCTAGCACAGATACGCAGTATTTT. Protein sequence: CASTDSSTDTQYF. V gene TRBV25-1 combines with J gene TRBJ2-3; D is perhaps TRBD2 (5 bases). The germline V gene has CDR1 MGHDK and CDR2 SYGVNS. Trimming cost V 7 bases and J 0 bases, with 8 bases left between them. There are 13 residues in the CDR3.